The clone carrying this TCR beta chain has at least ten counts. The data stem from a study of human T cells and chemical hapten exposure. TCRdb reprocessed the RACE reads via MiXCR and lists one record per CDR3 protein. The sample lists tens of thousands of distinct CDR3 sequences, approximately 9% occurring once. This sample's time point: patch test 2, 6 weeks after DPC sensitization. Treatment: therapeutic diphenylcyclopropenone sensitization with weekly scalp DPC. The V and J ends lost 4 bases and 6 bases, in that order; junction bases with no gene match: 6. CDR3 size: 14 residues. Germline CDR1 LGHDT, CDR2 YNNKEL (reference sequence).

This TCR was recovered from a woman in her 50s with alopecia areata. Some clones in this sample may be carry-over from other donors' samples. The chain is built from TRBV3-1 and TRBJ1-5; 7 positions agree with TRBD1. The sequencing used whole blood, collected in connection with sensitization to the hapten diphenylcyclopropenone (DPC). CDR3 sequence: CASSLNRGSQPQHF. CDR3 bases: TGTGCCAGCAGCCTCAACAGGGGTAGTCAGCCCCAGCATTTT. The variable domain in full, with the rest retrieved from reference TRBV3-1 and TRBJ1-5, is DTAVSQTPKYLVTQMGNDKSIKCEQNLGHDTMYWYKQDSKKFLKIMFSYNNKELIINETVPNRFSPKSPDKAHLNLHINSLELGDSAVYFCASSLNRGSQPQHFGDGTRLSIL.